One sample yielded the 24 T cell receptor beta chains listed below, sequenced in a study of spatial heterogeneity in lung cancer. TCRdb independently ran MiXCR on the 5' RACE reads; one entry per CDR3 protein. The sample shows 30,000 to 50,000 distinct CDR3 sequences, less than 6% of them seen only once. Time point described: sample taken at primary tumor resection. Whole RNA obtained from tumor, nontumor lung or frozen PBMC underwent sequencing without sorting. The sample here was PBMCs, taken at surgery. These TCRs come from a male donor with early-stage non-small cell lung cancer.

This clonotype was seen ten or more times. The chain couples TRBV6-5 to TRBJ2-1, with D possibly matching TRBD2 (5 bases). The V gene lost 0 bases and the J gene lost 4 bases, with 16 bases spanning the gap. The CDR3 is 17 residues long. Germline V gene data show CDR1 as MNHEY and CDR2 as SVGAGI. This CDR3 reads CASSYSSGNSYYNEQFF. The DNA of the CDR3 is TGTGCCAGCAGTTACTCGTCCGGGAACTCTTATTACAATGAGCAGTTCTTC.

This clonotype was seen many times. V and J are TRBV12-3 or TRBV12-4 and TRBJ1-4, with D perhaps TRBD1 (5 bases). V was pared by 4 bases and J by 7 bases, with 7 bases between. The CDR3 length is 12 residues. CDR3 amino acids: CASSSGGEKLFF. CDR3 nucleotides: TGTGCCAGCAGTTCGGGGGGTGAAAAACTGTTTTTT.

The sample holds one count of this clonotype. The chain employs TRBV20-1 and TRBJ2-7, with a weak D call TRBD1 (5 bases). The germline CDR1 and CDR2 sequences are DFQATT and SNEGSKA (reference sequence). The CDR3 totals 11 residues. V lost 7 bases to trimming and J lost 3 bases, with 10 bases between them. The CDR3 is CSVFQGYEQYF. CDR3 DNA: TGCAGTGTTTTTCAGGGCTACGAGCAGTACTTC.

This clonotype came up many times. The chain links TRBV24-1 to TRBJ1-2; 7 bases map to TRBD1. Per the germline V gene, CDR1 is KGHDR and CDR2 is SFDVKD. Trimming removed 5 bases from V and 6 bases from J; junction bases left unmatched: 11. The CDR3 spans 15 residues. The CDR3 DNA reads TGTGCCACCAGTGTTCCCGAAGGGGGCAGAAATGGCTACACCTTC. Translation gives CATSVPEGGRNGYTF.

The CDR3 coding sequence is TGTGCCAGCAGTTACTCGACTAGCGGGGGAGCCTACGAGCAGTACTTC. Its protein is CASSYSTSGGAYEQYF. The chain couples TRBV6-2 or TRBV6-3 to TRBJ2-7; TRBD2 matches at 12 bases. The CDR3 loop spans 16 amino acids. J was trimmed by 2 bases and V by 0 bases; bases with no gene match: 2. The germline V gene has CDR1 MNHEY and CDR2 SVGEGT.

This clonotype showed up just a few times. The CDR3, as DNA: TGTGCCAGCAGCTTAGACAGGGCCCTTCAGTACTTC. It codes for CASSLDRALQYF. The rearrangement uses TRBV7-9 and TRBJ2-4, with D possibly being TRBD1 (6 bases). Trimming cost V 1 base and J 11 bases, with 9 bases left between them. This CDR3 comprises 12 residues. Germline V lookup: CDR1 SEHNR, CDR2 FQNEAQ (reference sequence).

This clonotype was detected a few times. CDR3 region: CASSLVGGQAFSGNTIYF. The CDR3 DNA is TGTGCCAGCAGCCTTGTAGGGGGACAGGCCTTCTCTGGAAACACCATATATTTT. V and J are TRBV4-2 and TRBJ1-3, with 8 bases lining up with TRBD1. The length of the CDR3 is 18 residues. The V gene end was trimmed by 4 bases and the J gene end by 0 bases; junction bases not matched to a gene: 11. Germline CDR1 reads LGHNA; CDR2 reads YNFKEQ.

The V call is TRBV6-1, the J call TRBJ2-5, with D possibly being TRBD1 (5 bases). CDR1 and CDR2 (germline): MNHNS, SASEGT. The CDR3 runs to 13 residues. Trimming took 1 base from V and 5 from J, leaving 8 bases between them. CDR3 residues: CASSEGGPETQYF. In DNA, the CDR3 is TGTGCCAGCAGTGAAGGGGGCCCTGAGACCCAGTACTTC.

This clonotype occurred a few times. The chain is built from TRBV5-4 and TRBJ2-7; 7 bases line up with TRBD1. Germline V gene lookup returns CDR1 SGHNT and CDR2 YYREEE (reference sequence). The CDR3 runs 14 residues. J gave up 5 bases and V 4 bases, and 9 bases lay outside the gene matches. The CDR3 nucleotides are TGTGCCAGCAGCCCGGGACAGTCCAGGGACGAGCAGTACTTC. It encodes CASSPGQSRDEQYF.

In this sample, this clonotype turned up many times. The chain combines TRBV27 with TRBJ2-3, with 12 bases fitting TRBD2. The CDR3 has 15 residues. The germline gives CDR1 MNHEY, CDR2 SMNVEV (reference sequence). V was pared by 5 bases and J by 5 bases, with 5 bases of the junction left unmatched. CDR3 sequence reads: CASSRLAGAKDTQYF. The CDR3, as DNA: TGTGCCAGCAGTAGACTAGCGGGGGCCAAAGATACGCAGTATTTT.

This clonotype came up many times. The V call is TRBV28, the J call TRBJ1-1; the D is unclear. Germline V gene lookup returns CDR1 MDHEN and CDR2 SYDVKM. V lost 2 bases and J 1 base, leaving 26 bases between the germline ends. The CDR3 consists of 20 residues. In DNA, the CDR3 is TGTGCCAGCAGTTTAGCCCTAACCGACATTGGGAAAGATGGGAACACTGAAGCTTTCTTT. Translated: CASSLALTDIGKDGNTEAFF.

V gene TRBV20-1 combines with J gene TRBJ1-1; possible D gene TRBD1, 5 bases. Germline assignment: CDR1 DFQATT and CDR2 SNEGSKA (reference sequence). The CDR3 contains 12 residues. V dropped 6 bases and J dropped 6 bases, with 14 bases sitting between them. The CDR3 protein is CSARMGESEAFF. CDR3 sequence (DNA): TGCAGTGCCCGTATGGGGGAATCTGAAGCTTTCTTT.

Sample share makes this clonotype medium-sized. V usage is TRBV9 and J usage is TRBJ2-7; no firm D call. This CDR3 spans 14 amino acids. Germline assignment: CDR1 SGDLS and CDR2 YYNGEE. Trimming took 4 bases from V and 0 from J, leaving 11 bases between them. Written as DNA, the CDR3 is TGTGCCAGCAGCCTTTCCACCGACTCCTACGAGCAGTACTTC. It specifies CASSLSTDSYEQYF.

This clonotype was seen at least ten times. V and J are TRBV6-6 and TRBJ1-2; D remains unclear. The CDR3 length is 15 residues. The germline V and J ends were trimmed by 7 bases and 5 bases, with 20 bases remaining between them. CDR1 and CDR2 (germline): MNHNY, SVGAGI (reference sequence). CDR3 sequence (DNA): TGTGCCAGCACCGACCCCGCAGCCGGAGGGTATGGCTACACCTTC. Translation: CASTDPAAGGYGYTF.

Notes on this clonotype: This sequence may be a read error, since a much larger clone differs from it by one base. J is TRBJ2-1 and V is TRBV10-2, with 9 positions matching TRBD2. CDR1 is WSHSY and CDR2 is SAAADI in the germline V gene. The CDR3 has 15 residues. The CDR3 reads CVSSEAGGPVNEQFF. CDR3 DNA: TGCGTCAGCAGTGAGGCGGGGGGGCCGGTCAATGAGCAGTTCTTC.

The table lists this clonotype with many counts. This chain joins TRBV19 and TRBJ1-5, with TRBD1 matching over 10 bases. V was pared by 3 bases and J by 2 bases, with 1 base of the junction left unmatched. The CDR3 consists of 15 residues. Looked up from germline, CDR1 is LNHDA and CDR2 is SQIVND (reference sequence). CDR3 region: CASSIGTGGNQPQHF. CDR3 in DNA: TGTGCCAGTAGTATTGGGACAGGGGGCAATCAGCCCCAGCATTTT.

This clonotype was picked up a small number of times. The chain uses TRBV29-1 and TRBJ1-2, with 9 bases fitting TRBD1. The germline CDR1 and CDR2 sequences are SQVTM and ANQGSEA. V lost 5 bases to trimming and J lost 7 bases; unmatched junction nucleotides: 5. The CDR3 has 12 residues. DNA of the CDR3: TGCAGCGTTCGACAGGGGGTCGGTGGCTACACCTTC. Translated, it gives CSVRQGVGGYTF.

This clonotype was found many times. The chain has TRBV25-1 and TRBJ2-4, with D hard to call. Germline V gives CDR1 MGHDK, CDR2 SYGVNS. The CDR3 extends over 15 amino acids. Trimming shortened V by 3 bases and J by 2 bases, and 11 bases separated the two germline ends. CDR3 DNA: TGTGCCAGCAGTGATATAGGGTTAACCAAAAACATTCAGTACTTC. It specifies CASSDIGLTKNIQYF.

The table lists this clonotype with many counts. The rearrangement links TRBV7-3 to TRBJ1-1; D may be TRBD1 (5 bases). V was shortened by 4 bases and J by 3 bases, with 18 bases between the two germline ends. This CDR3 has 16 amino acids. CDR1 and CDR2 from the germline V gene are SGHTA and FQGTGA. CDR3 in DNA: TGTGCCAGCAGCTCCCATCCATATGGGGGGGACACTGAAGCTTTCTTT. It encodes CASSSHPYGGDTEAFF. The full variable domain, in which reference TRBV7-3 and TRBJ1-1 provide the parts outside the CDR3, is GAGVSQTPSNKVTEKGKYVELRCDPISGHTALYWYRQSLGQGPEFLIYFQGTGAADDSGLPNDRFFAVRPEGSVSTLKIQRTERGDSAVYLCASSSHPYGGDTEAFFGQGTRLTVV.

This clonotype came up many times. CDR3 protein: CASSLGGGKIKISSYNEQFF. The CDR3, as DNA: TGTGCCAGCAGCCTAGGAGGTGGAAAAATCAAAATAAGCTCCTACAATGAGCAGTTCTTC. This chain joins TRBV3-1 and TRBJ2-1; D may be TRBD2 (5 bases). The CDR3 has 20 residues. Trimming removed 4 bases at V and 0 bases at J, with 25 bases between. Germline values: CDR1 LGHDT, CDR2 YNNKEL (reference sequence).

This clonotype was found many times. The chain combines TRBV7-2 with TRBJ2-2; D is possibly TRBD1 (6 bases). The CDR3 loop spans 13 amino acids. Germline V gene data show CDR1 as SGHTA and CDR2 as FQGNSA. The ends were cut back, 5 bases at V and 11 bases at J, with 15 bases in the middle. CDR3 protein: CASSPGGGLELFF. Here the CDR3 DNA reads TGTGCCAGCAGCCCTGGGGGCGGACTCGAGCTGTTTTTT.

This chain joins TRBV10-3 and TRBJ2-5; a possible D gene is TRBD1 (5 bases). Germline loops: CDR1 ENHRY, CDR2 SYGVKD. V lost 6 bases to trimming and J lost 7 bases, with 15 bases between them. The length of the CDR3 is 13 residues. CDR3 in DNA: TGTGCCATCAGCTCAGGGTCTATTGGGACCCAGTACTTC. Protein: CAISSGSIGTQYF.

The gene calls are TRBV5-6 and TRBJ1-5, with 8 positions matching TRBD1. Germline assignment: CDR1 SGHDT and CDR2 YYEEEE. The J segment lost 4 bases and the V segment lost 4 bases, leaving 7 bases of the junction unmatched. This CDR3 has 15 residues. Here the CDR3 reads CASSLAGGLNQPQHF. In DNA, the CDR3 is TGTGCCAGCAGCCTGGCAGGGGGCTTAAATCAGCCCCAGCATTTT.

This clonotype appeared a few times. The chain combines TRBV6-5 with TRBJ1-5; a possible D gene is TRBD1 (6 bases). The CDR3 loop spans 15 amino acids. In germline, CDR1 is MNHEY, CDR2 SVGAGI. Trimming took off 4 bases at V and 2 bases at J, with 12 bases between the two ends. This CDR3 reads CASSSRKGGNQPQHF. For the CDR3, the DNA is TGTGCCAGCAGTTCCCGGAAGGGGGGCAATCAGCCCCAGCATTTT.